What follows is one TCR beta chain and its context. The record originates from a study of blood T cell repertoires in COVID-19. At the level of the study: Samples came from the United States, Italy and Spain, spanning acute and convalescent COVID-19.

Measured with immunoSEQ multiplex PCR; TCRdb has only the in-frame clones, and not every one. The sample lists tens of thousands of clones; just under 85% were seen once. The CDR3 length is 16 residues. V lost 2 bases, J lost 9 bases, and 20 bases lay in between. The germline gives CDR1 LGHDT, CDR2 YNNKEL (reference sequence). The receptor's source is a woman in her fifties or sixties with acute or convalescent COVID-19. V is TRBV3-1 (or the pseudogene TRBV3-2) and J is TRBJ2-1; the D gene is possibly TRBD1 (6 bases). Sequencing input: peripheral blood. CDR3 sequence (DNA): TGTGCCAGCAGCCAAATTACAGGGTTTGGTTTAGGTGAGCAGTTCTTC. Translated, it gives CASSQITGFGLGEQFF.